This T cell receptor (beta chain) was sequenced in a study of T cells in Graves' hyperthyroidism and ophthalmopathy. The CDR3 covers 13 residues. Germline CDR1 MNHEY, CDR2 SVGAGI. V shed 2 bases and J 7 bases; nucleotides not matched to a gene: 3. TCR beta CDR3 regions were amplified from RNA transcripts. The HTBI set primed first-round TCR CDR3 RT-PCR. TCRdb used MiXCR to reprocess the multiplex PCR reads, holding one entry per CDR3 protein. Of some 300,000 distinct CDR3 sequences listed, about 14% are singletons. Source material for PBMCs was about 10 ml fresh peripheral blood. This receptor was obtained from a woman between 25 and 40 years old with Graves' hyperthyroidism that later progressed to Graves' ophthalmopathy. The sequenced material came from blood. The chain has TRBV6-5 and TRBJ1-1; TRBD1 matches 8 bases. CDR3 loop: CASSYVQGGEAFF. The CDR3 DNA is TGTGCCAGCAGTTACGTACAGGGGGGTGAAGCTTTCTTT.